A single sample gave rise to the 27 T cell receptor beta chains below, sequenced in a study of blood T cell repertoires in COVID-19. The repertoire was sequenced with immunoSEQ multiplex PCR; TCRdb's copy has only in-frame clones and lacks some. The data show fewer than 130,000 clones, roughly 84% seen once. The sequenced material came from peripheral blood. These receptors were collected from a human donor in a cohort sampled during active COVID-19.

This chain connects TRBV28 to TRBJ2-5, with 15 bases lining up with TRBD2. The CDR3 totals 17 residues. Germline values: CDR1 MDHEN, CDR2 SYDVKM. Trimming cost V 1 base and J 7 bases; bases outside gene matches: 7. The CDR3 reads CASSLSWTSGGAATQYF. The CDR3 DNA reads as TGTGCCAGCAGTTTATCCTGGACTAGCGGGGGGGCCGCGACCCAGTACTTC.

This chain links TRBV10-3 with TRBJ1-5; 7 nucleotides line up with TRBD1. This CDR3 is built from 13 residues. CDR1 ENHRY and CDR2 SYGVKD come from the germline V gene. The J segment lost 0 bases and the V segment lost 9 bases, leaving 2 bases of the junction unmatched. Here the CDR3 reads CAIQGDSNQPQHF. CDR3 nucleotide sequence: TGTGCCATTCAGGGGGATAGCAATCAGCCCCAGCATTTT.

The chain joins TRBV6-5 to TRBJ2-7, with TRBD1 as a possible D gene (5 bases). Per the germline V gene, CDR1 is MNHEY and CDR2 is SVGAGI. V lost 3 bases to trimming and J lost 2 bases, with 14 bases between them. The CDR3 has 15 amino acids. The chain's CDR3 is CASSYLSGIPYEQYF. CDR3 bases: TGTGCCAGCAGTTATTTGTCAGGGATACCCTACGAGCAGTACTTC.

V is TRBV10-3 and J is TRBJ2-1, with D unclear. The CDR3 has 13 residues. Between the trimmed V and J ends, which lost 2 bases and 4 bases, there was a span of 6 bases. Germline V lookup: CDR1 ENHRY, CDR2 SYGVKD. CDR3 sequence (DNA): TGTGCCATCAGTGAGACACCTTACAATGAGCAGTTCTTC. It translates to CAISETPYNEQFF.

This clone has just a few counts. The rearrangement uses TRBV7-9 and TRBJ1-6; D gene unclear. The CDR3 contains 13 residues. The germline V gene encodes CDR1 SEHNR and CDR2 FQNEAQ (reference sequence). The V end was cut by 5 bases, the J end by 7 bases, with 9 bases between. Here the CDR3 DNA reads TGTGCCAGCAGCGGCGACGGGAATTCACCCCTCCACTTT. Amino acids: CASSGDGNSPLHF.

The chain joins TRBV9 to TRBJ2-7; TRBD1 agrees at 7 bases. The CDR3 runs 14 residues. CDR1 and CDR2 (germline): SGDLS, YYNGEE. Trimming took 0 bases from V and 5 from J; bases not matched to a gene: 5. CDR3 in DNA: TGTGCCAGCAGCGTAGGAGGGACAGTAGACGAGCAGTACTTC. This codes for CASSVGGTVDEQYF.

The chain joins TRBV27 to TRBJ1-1; 9 bases fit TRBD1. Germline V CDR1 and CDR2: MNHEY, SMNVEV (reference sequence). V lost 5 bases and J lost 3; bases outside the gene matches: 16. This CDR3 region has 18 residues. The CDR3 DNA reads as TGTGCCAGCAGTCGCCGACCATCCACAGGGGGCGAATACACTGAAGCTTTCTTT. Its translation is CASSRRPSTGGEYTEAFF.

This clone is a singleton in its sample. V and J are TRBV28 and TRBJ2-1; D is ambiguous. The CDR3 runs 12 residues. V dropped 4 bases and J dropped 4 bases, with 5 bases sitting between them. Germline lookup yields CDR1 MDHEN and CDR2 SYDVKM. The CDR3 sequence: CASSSPYNEQFF. The CDR3 nucleotides are TGTGCCAGCAGTTCCCCATACAATGAGCAGTTCTTC.

This clone was detected a few times. J is TRBJ2-7 and V is TRBV10-1, with 8 bases that match TRBD1. The CDR3 runs 14 residues. Losses at the gene ends were 4 bases for V and 0 bases for J; bases not matched to a gene: 2. Per germline, CDR1 WNHNN and CDR2 SYGVQD (reference sequence). The CDR3 DNA is TGCGCCAGCAGTGCCGGACAGGGCTCCTACGAGCAGTACTTC. It specifies CASSAGQGSYEQYF.

This clone occurred a few times. V and J are TRBV28 and TRBJ2-2; D unresolved. Per the germline V gene, CDR1 is MDHEN and CDR2 is SYDVKM. Trimming stripped 3 bases from V and 1 base from J, with 6 bases between. This CDR3 spans 14 amino acids. The CDR3 is CASSFLLNTGELFF. DNA for the CDR3: TGTGCCAGCAGTTTTTTACTGAACACCGGGGAGCTGTTTTTT.

This clone was recorded a few times. The chain's CDR3 is CASSASRSNEKLFF. CDR3 sequence (DNA): TGCGCCAGCAGTGCGAGCAGGTCAAATGAAAAACTGTTTTTT. This chain connects TRBV10-2 to TRBJ1-4, with no clear D. This CDR3 is 14 amino acids long. Per the germline V gene, CDR1 is WSHSY and CDR2 is SAAADI. V gave up 4 bases and J gave up 5 bases, with 11 bases separating them.

This clone was counted between two and nine times. The chain recombines TRBV4-1 with TRBJ2-5; TRBD2 matches 15 bases. CDR3 length equals 17 residues. Losses at the gene ends were 4 bases for V and 5 bases for J; bases not matched to a gene: 8. The germline gives CDR1 MGHRA, CDR2 YSYEKL. CDR3 protein: CASSRTSGGAWQETQYF. The CDR3 DNA sequence: TGCGCCAGCAGCCGGACTAGCGGGGGGGCCTGGCAGGAGACCCAGTACTTC.

This clone has just one count. The chain uses TRBV28 and TRBJ1-5; TRBD1 matches 11 bases. J lost 5 bases, V lost 5 bases, and 8 bases had no gene match. Germline V CDR1 and CDR2: MDHEN, SYDVKM. This CDR3 comprises 16 residues. For the CDR3, the DNA is TGTGCCAGCAGTATGGCCGGGACAGGGGGGGATCAGCCCCAGCATTTT. Translating it yields CASSMAGTGGDQPQHF.

This clone was seen a handful of times. The V call is TRBV5-1, the J call TRBJ2-2; 9 bases align to TRBD1. There are 19 residues in the CDR3. Trimming cost V 0 bases and J 2 bases; bases outside gene matches: 11. Germline V gene sequence: CDR1 SGHRS, CDR2 YFSETQ. In DNA, the CDR3 is TGCGCCAGCAGCTTGGCGCTCCTAACAGGGGGCCGAAACACCGGGGAGCTGTTTTTT. Encoded protein: CASSLALLTGGRNTGELFF.

V is TRBV24-1 and J is TRBJ2-5; tentatively, D is TRBD1 (5 bases). V dropped 4 bases and J dropped 2 bases, with 7 bases sitting between them. The CDR3 is 13 residues long. Germline V gives CDR1 KGHDR, CDR2 SFDVKD. The CDR3 sequence: CATSETAQETQYF. CDR3 in DNA: TGTGCCACCAGTGAGACAGCTCAAGAGACCCAGTACTTC.

The V and J genes are TRBV2 and TRBJ2-3, with TRBD1 identical over 7 bases. The J segment lost 1 base and the V segment lost 5 bases, leaving 6 bases of the junction unmatched. CDR1 is SNHLY, CDR2 FYNNEI, per germline. CDR3 length: 15 amino acids. The CDR3 nucleotides are TGTGCCAGCAGTCCCTTCGGACAGGGCACAGATACGCAGTATTTT. This encodes CASSPFGQGTDTQYF.

The V and J genes are TRBV10-3 and TRBJ1-5, with TRBD1 matching over 7 bases. J was trimmed by 0 bases and V by 11 bases; bases with no gene match: 7. CDR3 length equals 14 residues. Germline CDR1 and CDR2: ENHRY and SYGVKD. The CDR3 nucleotides read TGTGCCTCGTCAGCAGGGGGTAGCAATCAGCCCCAGCATTTT. Translating it yields CASSAGGSNQPQHF.

The chain links TRBV28 to TRBJ1-2; TRBD1 is a possible D gene (5 bases). CDR3 length: 14 residues. The V gene lost 6 bases and the J gene lost 5 bases, with 16 bases spanning the gap. The germline V gene has CDR1 MDHEN and CDR2 SYDVKM. CDR3: CASSSRQYAYGYTF. The CDR3 nucleotides are TGTGCCAGCAGCTCACGACAGTACGCATATGGCTACACCTTC.

The V and J genes are TRBV28 and TRBJ1-2; 7 bases are shared with TRBD1. The CDR3 loop spans 14 amino acids. V gave up 4 bases and J gave up 2 bases; unmatched junction bases: 4. The V gene's germline CDR1 is MDHEN and CDR2 SYDVKM. The CDR3 sequence is CASSSTGMNYGYTF. The CDR3 nucleotides read TGTGCCAGCAGTTCGACAGGGATGAACTATGGCTACACCTTC.

The chain couples TRBV10-3 to TRBJ2-2; 7 bases agree with TRBD2. The CDR3 loop spans 15 amino acids. Trimming cost V 6 bases and J 6 bases; bases outside gene matches: 10. In germline, CDR1 is ENHRY, CDR2 SYGVKD. In nucleotides, the CDR3 is TGTGCCATCAGCCCCCACCAGGGAGGGGCCGGGGAGCTGTTTTTT. Translated: CAISPHQGGAGELFF.

The chain is built from TRBV5-1 and TRBJ1-2, with 7 nucleotides matching TRBD1. J was trimmed by 5 bases and V by 4 bases; bases with no gene match: 8. Germline V lookup: CDR1 SGHRS, CDR2 YFSETQ. This CDR3 comprises 14 residues. CDR3 protein: CASSTGTELYGYTF. In DNA, the CDR3 is TGCGCCAGCAGCACCGGGACAGAACTGTATGGCTACACCTTC. Variable domain in full (rest from reference TRBV5-1 and TRBJ1-2): KAGVTQTPRYLIKTRGQQVTLSCSPISGHRSVSWYQQTPGQGLQFLFEYFSETQRNKGNFPGRFSGRQFSNSRSEMNVSTLELGDSALYLCASSTGTELYGYTFGSGTRLTVV.

The chain joins TRBV7-9 to TRBJ2-2; a weak D match, TRBD2 (5 bases). V lost 10 bases to trimming and J lost 4 bases, with 22 bases between them. CDR1 SEHNR and CDR2 FQNEAQ come from the germline V gene (reference sequence). CDR3 length equals 16 residues. The CDR3 DNA is TGTGCCACCATGGGCCCTTATGGGGAGTCCACCGGGGAGCTGTTTTTT. This encodes CATMGPYGESTGELFF.

The genes are TRBV27 and TRBJ2-7; 8 nucleotides line up with TRBD2. This CDR3 has 16 residues. Trimming cost V 4 bases and J 0 bases; bases outside gene matches: 8. Germline CDR1 MNHEY, CDR2 SMNVEV (reference sequence). The CDR3 nucleotides read TGTGCCAGCAGTTCTAGCGGGCTGATGGGCTCCTACGAGCAGTACTTC. This sequence encodes CASSSSGLMGSYEQYF.

This clone was found once. This chain links TRBV11-2 with TRBJ2-3; D may be TRBD2 (6 bases). With 5 bases removed from V and 3 bases from J, the gap between germline ends came to 21 bases. The germline V gene encodes CDR1 SGHAT and CDR2 FQNNGV. This CDR3 is built from 17 residues. The DNA of the CDR3 is TGTGCCAGCAGCAAGCCGGGCGCGGGACCGACTACAGATACGCAGTATTTT. The encoded protein is CASSKPGAGPTTDTQYF.

The chain uses TRBV7-3 and TRBJ2-2; D may be TRBD1 (6 bases). V was trimmed by 0 bases and J by 5 bases, leaving 10 bases between them. The CDR3 covers 15 residues. From germline, CDR1 is SGHTA and CDR2 FQGTGA. The CDR3 nucleotides read TGTGCCAGCAGCTTAACCGCAGGGGTAACCGGGGAGCTGTTTTTT. Translation gives CASSLTAGVTGELFF.

The gene calls are TRBV7-9 and TRBJ1-3, with D unresolved. With 5 bases removed from V and 3 bases from J, the gap between germline ends came to 17 bases. CDR1 is SEHNR, CDR2 FQNEAQ, per germline (reference sequence). The CDR3 runs 16 residues. This CDR3 reads CASSNHEGLGGNTIYF. CDR3 sequence (DNA): TGTGCCAGCAGCAACCATGAGGGTTTAGGTGGAAACACCATATATTTT.

The chain employs TRBV20-1 and TRBJ1-2; no reliable D call. Germline CDR1 DFQATT, CDR2 SNEGSKA (reference sequence). Trimming pared 3 bases from V and 1 base from J, leaving 6 bases between. The length of the CDR3 is 12 residues. CDR3 DNA sequence: TGCAGTGCTAGTCCAGATAACTATGGCTACACCTTC. Residues: CSASPDNYGYTF.